The 5 T cell receptor beta chains presented below share a single source sample, sequenced in a study of regulatory T cells in long-lasting Graves disease. Time point noted: newly diagnosed GD, antithyroid drugs for less than 3 months. PBMCs were the source of the RNA used for TCR sequencing. Combining iRepertoire HTBI primers with Arm-PCR of CDR3 regions, the authors built TCR beta libraries. TCRdb re-derived calls from the multiplex PCR reads in MiXCR, one entry per CDR3 protein. Of more than 300,000 distinct CDR3 sequences detected, under 20% appear once; the ten largest clones hold around 20%. The data also belong to a second study, concerning T cells in Graves' hyperthyroidism and ophthalmopathy.

Material: peripheral blood mononuclear cells (PBMCs), obtained at new diagnosis, from a patient treated with antithyroid drugs. All receptors derive from a woman aged 18-35 years with Graves disease.

In the case of this clonotype: This may come from a read error, since a much larger clone is one base off. This chain joins TRBV5-1 and TRBJ2-3, with a weak D call TRBD2 (6 bases). V was clipped by 7 bases and J by 4 bases, with 13 bases between them. Germline CDR1 reads SGHRS; CDR2 reads YFSETQ. The CDR3 totals 13 residues. DNA for the CDR3: TGCGCCAGCCGACGACTAGATTCAGATACGCAGTATTTT. It codes for CASRRLDSDTQYF.

This clonotype was recorded at least ten times. The J gene is TRBJ1-1, the V gene TRBV5-5; TRBD1 matches 10 bases. Germline lookup yields CDR1 SGHKS and CDR2 YYEKEE (reference sequence). CDR3 length: 14 residues. V gave up 3 bases and J gave up 6 bases; unmatched junction bases: 5. The CDR3 DNA reads TGTGCCAGCAGCTCGACAGGGGGCCTAGCTGAAGCTTTCTTT. Its protein product is CASSSTGGLAEAFF.

This clonotype was counted ten times or more. The chain uses TRBV2 and TRBJ2-7; no clear D gene. Germline V gene sequence: CDR1 SNHLY, CDR2 FYNNEI. The CDR3 has 12 amino acids. V lost 6 bases to trimming and J lost 3 bases, with 9 bases between them. The CDR3 loop is CASRFGRYEQYF. Written as DNA, the CDR3 is TGTGCCAGCAGATTCGGGCGCTACGAGCAGTACTTC. The variable domain in full, with the rest retrieved from reference TRBV2 and TRBJ2-7, is EPEVTQTPSHQVTQMGQEVILRCVPISNHLYFYWYRQILGQKVEFLVSFYNNEISEKSEIFDDQFSVERPDGSNFTLKIRSTKLEDSAMYFCASRFGRYEQYFGPGTRLTVT.

This clonotype was detected only a few times. The rearrangement uses TRBV6-2 or TRBV6-3 and TRBJ2-2; 9 bases line up with TRBD1. Germline lookup yields CDR1 MNHEY and CDR2 SVGEGT. There are 15 residues in the CDR3. Germline trimming cut 0 bases from V and 5 bases from J; bases unmatched to any gene: 1. The CDR3 sequence: CASSYSTGGTGELFF. The DNA for the CDR3 is TGTGCCAGCAGTTACTCGACAGGGGGAACCGGGGAGCTGTTTTTT.

This clonotype has just a few counts. This chain links TRBV28 with TRBJ1-2; D may be TRBD1 (5 bases). Per the germline V gene, CDR1 is MDHEN and CDR2 is SYDVKM. V was shortened by 5 bases and J by 6 bases, with 16 bases between the two germline ends. This CDR3 is built from 14 residues. The CDR3 loop is CASSGLPGLNGYTF. The CDR3 DNA reads as TGTGCCAGCAGTGGATTACCGGGACTGAATGGCTACACCTTC.